Listed below are T cell receptor beta chains from one sample, sequenced in a study of T cell responses to AZD1222 COVID-19 vaccine. The table came from immunoSEQ multiplex PCR; TCRdb's copy has only in-frame clones and leaves some out. Among about 110,000 clones listed, approximately 89% were seen once. Sample: peripheral blood, taken on day 0 of MenACWY control vaccination. The receptors derive from an adult in good health. Both conserved end residues are part of each CDR3. The D gene is left open where the match is weak. Rows may omit the clone size; those that give it use once, few, many or a size class.

size,J,D,V,CDR3,DNA
few,TRBJ2-7,TRBD1,TRBV9,CASSVVKGQGATYEQYF,TGTGCCAGCAGCGTAGTTAAGGGACAGGGGGCGACCTACGAGCAGTACTTC
once,TRBJ1-5,TRBD1,TRBV3-1/TRBV3-2,CASSREWDRRPQHF,TGTGCCAGCAGCCGTGAATGGGACAGGAGGCCCCAGCATTTT
.,TRBJ1-1,TRBD1,TRBV6-5,CASSYLTGGKAFF,TGTGCCAGCAGTTACTTGACAGGGGGTAAAGCTTTCTTT
.,TRBJ2-1,.,TRBV6-5,CASSHMRNLPNEQFF,TGTGCCAGCAGCCACATGCGAAATCTACCCAATGAGCAGTTCTTC
.,TRBJ1-3,TRBD1,TRBV5-1,CASSTEGGSGNTIYF,TGCGCCAGCAGCACCGAAGGGGGCTCGGGAAACACCATATATTTT
.,TRBJ2-7,TRBD2,TRBV11-3,CASRRGASGAYEQYF,TGTGCCAGCAGGCGAGGGGCTAGCGGGGCCTACGAGCAGTACTTC
.,TRBJ2-1,TRBD1,TRBV5-1,CASSVQGQGIDEQFF,TGCGCCAGCAGCGTCCAAGGACAGGGTATTGATGAGCAGTTCTTC
.,TRBJ2-1,.,TRBV28,CASSLSQVYNEQFF,TGTGCCAGCAGTTTAAGCCAGGTGTACAATGAGCAGTTCTTC
.,TRBJ2-7,.,TRBV6-2/TRBV6-3,CASSQDGYYEQYF,TGTGCCAGCAGTCAGGACGGTTACTACGAGCAGTACTTC
.,TRBJ1-6,TRBD1,TRBV7-9,CASSPDRVGHNSPLHF,TGTGCCAGCAGCCCGGACAGGGTTGGACATAATTCACCCCTCCACTTT
few,TRBJ2-7,.,TRBV7-6,CASSLKSQAFSEQYF,TGTGCCAGCAGCTTAAAAAGCCAGGCCTTCTCCGAGCAGTACTTC
.,TRBJ1-1,.,TRBV3-1/TRBV3-2,CASSQAEMLKAFF,TGTGCCAGCAGCCAAGCGGAAATGCTAAAAGCTTTCTTT
.,TRBJ2-7,.,TRBV7-2,CASSYPGSTGREQYF,TGTGCCAGCAGCTACCCCGGGAGCACTGGACGCGAGCAGTACTTC
.,TRBJ1-5,.,TRBV6-2/TRBV6-3,CASSLGSFNQPQHF,TGTGCCAGCAGCCTTGGGTCCTTCAATCAGCCCCAGCATTTT
once,TRBJ1-6,.,TRBV5-1,CASSLAGDRIPYNSPLHF,TGCGCCAGCAGCTTGGCCGGCGACAGAATCCCCTATAATTCACCCCTCCACTTT
.,TRBJ2-1,.,TRBV5-6,CASSLDPYSSYNEQFF,TGTGCCAGCAGCTTGGATCCGTATAGCTCCTACAATGAGCAGTTCTTC
.,TRBJ1-2,.,TRBV5-8,CASSPGTVYGYTF,TGTGCCAGCAGCCCCGGGACGGTGTATGGCTACACCTTC
.,TRBJ2-1,.,TRBV19,CASTSIFSYNEQFF,TGTGCCAGTACCTCCATCTTCTCCTACAATGAGCAGTTCTTC
.,TRBJ2-2,TRBD1,TRBV2,CASSRDRDTGELFF,TGTGCCAGCAGTAGGGACAGGGACACCGGGGAGCTGTTTTTT
.,TRBJ1-3,TRBD1,TRBV18,CASSDGQGGTGNTIYF,TGTGCCAGCTCTGACGGACAGGGGGGTACTGGAAACACCATATATTTT
.,TRBJ1-5,TRBD1,TRBV29-1,CSVAGQVGQPQHF,TGCAGCGTGGCGGGACAGGTCGGCCAGCCCCAGCATTTT
.,TRBJ2-7,.,TRBV30,CAWSVRRRVYEQYF,TGTGCCTGGAGTGTAAGGCGTCGAGTCTACGAGCAGTACTTC
.,TRBJ1-5,.,TRBV4-1,CASSQGGLGGGNQPQHF,TGCGCCAGCAGCCAAGGGGGTCTTGGGGGAGGCAATCAGCCCCAGCATTTT
.,TRBJ1-4,.,TRBV6-5,CASRRGTTNEKLFF,TGTGCCAGTCGTAGGGGGACAACTAATGAAAAACTGTTTTTT
once,TRBJ2-7,.,TRBV11-2,CASSLDPRDEQYF,TGTGCCAGCAGCTTAGATCCCAGGGACGAGCAGTACTTC
.,TRBJ2-5,TRBD2,TRBV5-1,CASSLDPPGGGEETQYF,TGCGCCAGCAGCTTGGACCCCCCGGGGGGAGGGGAAGAGACCCAGTACTTC
.,TRBJ1-3,.,TRBV7-9,CASSRQYRTISGNTIYF,TGTGCCAGCAGCCGCCAATATCGGACCATCTCTGGAAACACCATATATTTT
.,TRBJ1-1,TRBD1,TRBV5-1,CASSLDRGNTEAFF,TGCGCCAGCAGCTTAGACAGGGGGAACACTGAAGCTTTCTTT
.,TRBJ1-2,.,TRBV29-1,CSVDAVWDKYGYTF,TGCAGCGTTGACGCCGTATGGGATAAGTATGGCTACACCTTC
.,TRBJ1-2,.,TRBV10-2,CATTGVFNYGYTF,TGCGCCACCACAGGAGTATTTAACTATGGCTACACCTTC
.,TRBJ1-2,TRBD1,TRBV19,CASRRQGALPYGYTF,TGTGCCAGTAGGAGACAGGGGGCCCTTCCCTATGGCTACACCTTC
.,TRBJ1-1,.,TRBV14,CASSQDSVNTEAFF,TGTGCCAGCAGCCAAGATTCGGTGAACACTGAAGCTTTCTTT
.,TRBJ1-1,.,TRBV4-3,CASSQVEGTNTEAFF,TGCGCCAGCAGCCAAGTGGAGGGTACGAACACTGAAGCTTTCTTT
few,TRBJ1-1,TRBD1,TRBV14,CASSNETSGQGLNTEAFF,TGTGCCAGCAGCAATGAAACGTCCGGACAGGGTTTGAACACTGAAGCTTTCTTT
.,TRBJ1-2,.,TRBV5-1,CASSDTDGYTF,TGCGCCAGCAGTGATACAGACGGCTACACCTTC
.,TRBJ1-2,TRBD1,TRBV4-1,CASSRERGTGYGYTF,TGCGCCAGCAGCCGAGAGAGGGGGACAGGGTATGGCTACACCTTC
.,TRBJ1-4,TRBD1,TRBV7-9,CASSPRTGQGEKLFF,TGTGCCAGCAGTCCTAGGACAGGGCAAGGTGAAAAACTGTTTTTT
.,TRBJ1-1,.,TRBV6-5,CASSLTAEVTEAFF,TGTGCCAGCAGCCTGACAGCCGAGGTAACTGAAGCTTTCTTT
.,TRBJ1-2,.,TRBV27,CASRPPRTTRRYGYTF,TGTGCCAGCCGACCCCCACGGACGACGCGACGGTATGGCTACACCTTC
.,TRBJ1-3,TRBD1,TRBV5-1,CASSLVGQRVHSGNTIYF,TGCGCCAGCAGCTTGGTGGGACAGAGGGTCCACTCTGGAAACACCATATATTTT
.,TRBJ1-4,.,TRBV7-9,CASSSGQLEKLFF,TGTGCCAGCAGTTCCGGACAGCTTGAAAAACTGTTTTTT
.,TRBJ1-1,.,TRBV4-3,CASSQGGAGDTEAFF,TGCGCCAGCAGCCAAGGAGGCGCAGGGGACACTGAAGCTTTCTTT
.,TRBJ1-2,TRBD1,TRBV5-1,CASSLGDRSLKGGYTF,TGCGCCAGCAGCTTGGGGGACAGGTCCCTCAAGGGGGGCTACACCTTC
.,TRBJ1-1,.,TRBV29-1,CSAGSGWGMNTEAFF,TGCAGCGCAGGGTCGGGGTGGGGGATGAACACTGAAGCTTTCTTT
.,TRBJ2-7,TRBD2,TRBV9,CASSTSGGIYEQYF,TGTGCCAGCAGCACTAGCGGGGGAATTTACGAGCAGTACTTC
.,TRBJ1-5,.,TRBV14,CASSQVGGQPQHF,TGTGCCAGCAGCCAAGTGGGCGGCCAGCCCCAGCATTTT
.,TRBJ2-1,TRBD2,TRBV28,CASSRGLAGGRSSYNEQFF,TGTGCCAGCAGCCGAGGACTAGCGGGGGGGCGGAGCTCCTACAATGAGCAGTTCTTC
.,TRBJ2-5,TRBD1,TRBV6-4,CASSEGQGSETQYF,TGTGCCAGCAGTGAGGGACAGGGTTCGGAGACCCAGTACTTC